Each of the 29 T cell receptor beta chains below was sequenced from the same sample in a study of blood T cell repertoires in COVID-19. Produced via immunoSEQ multiplex PCR; TCRdb's table is partial and in-frame only. The table has about 280,000 clones, 85% seen once; the top ten hold about 2.3%. The sequencing input was PBMCs or T cells enriched from blood (not recorded which). These receptors came from a woman aged 45-59 years who had recovered from COVID-19.

This chain links TRBV6-2 or TRBV6-3 with TRBJ2-5; 12 bases match TRBD1. Per germline, CDR1 MNHEY and CDR2 SVGEGT. Germline trimming cut 5 bases from V and 5 bases from J; bases unmatched to any gene: 9. The CDR3 totals 16 residues. The CDR3 DNA follows: TGTGCCAGCAGTACTTACGGGACAGGGGGCTCGGAGACCCAGTACTTC. Its protein product is CASSTYGTGGSETQYF.

The V and J genes are TRBV12-3 or TRBV12-4 and TRBJ1-1; no clear D gene. The V and J ends lost 7 bases and 1 base respectively, with 10 bases between them. This CDR3 comprises 13 residues. The CDR3 DNA is TGTGCCAGCATCCTCAGTCAGAACACTGAAGCTTTCTTT. Translating it yields CASILSQNTEAFF.

The chain is built from TRBV23-1 and TRBJ1-2; 9 bases fit TRBD1. TRBV23-1 is classed as an ORF, of uncertain function. The junction had 12 bases not matched to a gene; V was cut back by 0 bases and J by 4 bases. The CDR3 has 18 amino acids. The CDR3 protein is CASSQSRAGQGVPYGYTF. CDR3 nucleotide sequence: TGCGCCAGCAGTCAATCGAGAGCGGGACAGGGAGTTCCCTATGGCTACACCTTC.

The chain is built from TRBV2 and TRBJ1-2, with D possibly being TRBD1 (6 bases). The CDR3 contains 13 residues. Looked up from germline, CDR1 is SNHLY and CDR2 is FYNNEI. V was pared by 3 bases and J by 8 bases, with 13 bases between. CDR3 protein: CASSDSGVHGYTF. The CDR3 coding sequence is TGTGCCAGCAGTGATTCAGGGGTTCACGGCTACACCTTC.

The V and J genes are TRBV11-2 and TRBJ1-1; D is possibly TRBD1 (6 bases). Germline V CDR1 and CDR2: SGHAT, FQNNGV. This CDR3 comprises 15 residues. With 1 base removed from V and 4 bases from J, the gap between germline ends came to 13 bases. This CDR3 reads CASSLGQGFPTEAFF. The CDR3 DNA sequence: TGTGCCAGCAGCTTAGGGCAGGGGTTCCCCACTGAAGCTTTCTTT.

The chain uses TRBV19 and TRBJ1-5; 7 bases match TRBD1. The CDR3 is made up of 15 amino acids. Germline loops: CDR1 LNHDA, CDR2 SQIVND (reference sequence). After removal of 6 bases from V and 4 bases from J, the junction contained 9 bases not matched to a gene. This CDR3 reads CASSQGRDRNQPQHF. CDR3 DNA: TGTGCCAGTAGCCAAGGTAGGGACAGAAATCAGCCCCAGCATTTT.

In DNA form, the CDR3 reads TGTGCCAGCAGCTCCGGGGGGACAGGGGGCTTCAATCAGCCCCAGCATTTT. Translated: CASSSGGTGGFNQPQHF. This chain uses TRBV7-2 with TRBJ1-5, with TRBD1 matching 12 bases. CDR1 is SGHTA, CDR2 FQGNSA, per germline. With V trimmed by 4 bases and J by 3 bases, 7 bases remained unmatched. CDR3 length: 17 residues.

This chain links TRBV11-3 with TRBJ2-2; TRBD2 aligns across 13 bases. The germline V gene encodes CDR1 SGHNT and CDR2 YENEEA. This CDR3 region has 18 residues. Trimming took 5 bases from V and 0 from J; bases not matched to a gene: 6. Written as DNA, the CDR3 is TGTGCCAGCAGCCACGGCGGACTAGCGGGGGCGAACACCGGGGAGCTGTTTTTT. The encoded protein is CASSHGGLAGANTGELFF.

V usage is TRBV4-1 and J usage is TRBJ2-1, with 8 bases that match TRBD2. Germline loops: CDR1 MGHRA, CDR2 YSYEKL. The V segment lost 0 bases and the J segment 7 bases; nucleotides outside the gene matches: 14. This CDR3 has 18 residues. The CDR3 DNA reads as TGCGCCAGCAGCCAAGATCCCCCAAGGAGCGGGAGTAGAAATGAGCAGTTCTTC. Amino acid sequence: CASSQDPPRSGSRNEQFF.

The genes are TRBV7-9 and TRBJ1-1; perhaps TRBD1 as D (6 bases). CDR1 is SEHNR, CDR2 FQNEAQ, per germline (reference sequence). Between the trimmed V and J ends, which lost 4 bases and 2 bases, there was a span of 17 bases. The CDR3 extends over 16 amino acids. The CDR3 nucleotides are TGTGCCAGCAGCTCTCCCTCAGGGGTCTTTAACACTGAAGCTTTCTTT. It encodes CASSSPSGVFNTEAFF.

The V and J genes are TRBV7-9 and TRBJ2-5; 12 bases align to TRBD2. The CDR3 covers 16 residues. Germline loops: CDR1 SEHNR, CDR2 FQNEAQ (reference sequence). J lost 2 bases, V lost 7 bases, and 8 bases had no gene match. The CDR3 bases are TGTGCCAGCACCAAGACTAGCGGGAGCCCGCAAGAGACCCAGTACTTC. This encodes CASTKTSGSPQETQYF. Full variable domain (remainder filled in from reference TRBV7-9 and TRBJ2-5): DTGVSQNPRHKITKRGQNVTFRCDPISEHNRLYWYRQTLGQGPEFLTYFQNEAQLEKSRLLSDRFSAERPKGSFSTLEIQRTEQGDSAMYLCASTKTSGSPQETQYFGPGTRLLVL.

This clone has only a few counts. The chain joins TRBV10-1 to TRBJ2-1; 10 bases agree with TRBD1. Looked up from germline, CDR1 is WNHNN and CDR2 is SYGVQD (reference sequence). The CDR3 has 12 residues. J lost 9 bases, V lost 4 bases, and 0 bases had no gene match. CDR3 amino acids: CASSGTGGEQFF. In DNA form, the CDR3 reads TGCGCCAGCAGTGGGACAGGGGGTGAGCAGTTCTTC.

The genes are TRBV19 and TRBJ1-2; TRBD1 might be the D (5 bases). CDR3 length: 14 residues. Germline V lookup: CDR1 LNHDA, CDR2 SQIVND (reference sequence). V dropped 8 bases and J dropped 2 bases, with 15 bases sitting between them. CDR3 DNA sequence: TGTGCCAGTCGGCCGGCAGGGCGGAACTATGGCTACACCTTC. It encodes CASRPAGRNYGYTF.

This sequence joins TRBV28 and TRBJ1-3; D is uncertain. CDR3 length equals 16 residues. Germline CDR1 reads MDHEN; CDR2 reads SYDVKM. Deletions cut 6 bases from V and 0 bases from J, with 15 bases between. CDR3 sequence (DNA): TGTGCCAGCAGCAACATGGGCCTTTACTCTGGAAACACCATATATTTT. It is translated as CASSNMGLYSGNTIYF. The complete variable domain, with remaining parts taken from reference TRBV28 and TRBJ1-3, reads DVKVTQSSRYLVKRTGEKVFLECVQDMDHENMFWYRQDPGLGLRLIYFSYDVKMKEKGDIPEGYSVSREKKERFSLILESASTNQTSMYLCASSNMGLYSGNTIYFGEGSWLTVV.

A few counts support this clone. The genes are TRBV25-1 and TRBJ1-2; maybe TRBD1 (6 bases). V was shortened by 4 bases and J by 8 bases, with 8 bases between the two germline ends. Germline CDR1 is MGHDK and CDR2 is SYGVNS. CDR3 length equals 11 residues. CDR3 residues: CASSAGDGYTF. The CDR3 bases are TGTGCCAGCAGTGCAGGGGACGGCTACACCTTC.

V is TRBV18 and J is TRBJ2-2, with TRBD1 matching over 7 bases. V shed 4 bases, J shed 5 bases, and the junction held 10 bases outside the gene matches. The V gene's germline CDR1 is KGHSH and CDR2 LQKENI. This CDR3 has 16 amino acids. The CDR3 bases are TGTGCCAGCTCACATCAGGGACAGAGGAGTACCGGGGAGCTGTTTTTT. Protein product: CASSHQGQRSTGELFF.

The genes are TRBV3-1 (or the pseudogene TRBV3-2) and TRBJ1-4; 8 bases agree with TRBD1. The V gene end was trimmed by 4 bases and the J gene end by 5 bases; junction bases not matched to a gene: 12. CDR1 LGHDT and CDR2 YNNKEL come from the germline V gene (reference sequence). This CDR3 region has 17 residues. The CDR3, as DNA: TGTGCCAGCAGCCTATCAGCCACCAGGGGGCCAAATGAAAAACTGTTTTTT. Translated: CASSLSATRGPNEKLFF.

The chain links TRBV6-5 to TRBJ2-5; D remains unclear. CDR1 and CDR2 from the germline V gene are MNHEY and SVGAGI. V lost 0 bases and J lost 2, with 7 bases in between. This CDR3 contains 14 residues. This CDR3 is CASSYSRKQETQYF. DNA of the CDR3: TGTGCCAGCAGTTACTCGCGAAAACAAGAGACCCAGTACTTC.

The chain employs TRBV11-2 and TRBJ1-1; D gene uncertain. The germline gives CDR1 SGHAT, CDR2 FQNNGV. The CDR3 length is 15 residues. The V gene lost 5 bases and the J gene lost 1 base, with 14 bases spanning the gap. Here the CDR3 DNA reads TGTGCCAGCAGCCCGCCGGGAGGGCGGAACACTGAAGCTTTCTTT. This translates into CASSPPGGRNTEAFF.

The chain carries TRBV28 and TRBJ2-1; 9 nucleotides match TRBD1. The CDR3 extends over 15 amino acids. The V and J ends lost 4 bases and 14 bases, in that order; junction bases with no gene match: 15. CDR1 MDHEN and CDR2 SYDVKM come from the germline V gene. CDR3 DNA: TGTGCCAGCAGTTCCTACAGGGGGCCGAGATCCCGGGAGTTCTTC. Its translation is CASSSYRGPRSREFF.

This chain links TRBV9 with TRBJ1-1; 10 nucleotides match TRBD1. The CDR3 sequence is 15 residues long. The germline gives CDR1 SGDLS, CDR2 YYNGEE. Unmatched junction bases numbered 6, after V lost 3 bases and J lost 4 bases. CDR3 nucleotides: TGTGCCAGCAGCGGTAGACAGGGGGCTATCACTGAAGCTTTCTTT. Protein product: CASSGRQGAITEAFF.

J is TRBJ2-1 and V is TRBV30; D not certain. Trimming stripped 0 bases from V and 5 bases from J, with 17 bases between. In germline, CDR1 is GTSNPN, CDR2 SVGIG (reference sequence). The CDR3 runs to 16 residues. CDR3 residues: CAWSVQWVYGNNEQFF. CDR3 nucleotide sequence: TGTGCCTGGAGTGTACAGTGGGTTTACGGAAACAATGAGCAGTTCTTC.

The chain uses TRBV19 and TRBJ1-2, with 9 bases aligning to TRBD1. This CDR3 is built from 13 residues. Looked up from germline, CDR1 is LNHDA and CDR2 is SQIVND (reference sequence). Losses at the gene ends were 9 bases for V and 5 bases for J; bases not matched to a gene: 7. The CDR3 sequence: CASGTGTFYGYTF. The CDR3 DNA follows: TGTGCCAGCGGGACAGGGACGTTTTATGGCTACACCTTC.

The gene calls are TRBV7-9 and TRBJ1-2, with 7 bases fitting TRBD1. The CDR3 runs to 12 residues. Germline loops: CDR1 SEHNR, CDR2 FQNEAQ (reference sequence). V dropped 6 bases and J dropped 8; count of bases not matched to a gene: 6. DNA for the CDR3: TGTGCCAGCAGTTTTGACAGGGAGGGCTACACCTTC. It is translated as CASSFDREGYTF.

This sequence joins TRBV7-2 and TRBJ2-3, with 14 bases lining up with TRBD2. V was pared by 1 base and J by 2 bases, with 2 bases of the junction left unmatched. This CDR3 is built from 17 residues. The germline CDR1 and CDR2 sequences are SGHTA and FQGNSA. The CDR3 is CASSLVGLAGATDTQYF. CDR3 coding DNA: TGTGCCAGCAGCTTAGTGGGACTAGCGGGGGCCACAGATACGCAGTATTTT. Combining the CDR3 with reference TRBV7-2 and TRBJ2-3 gives the whole variable domain GAGVSQSPSNKVTEKGKDVELRCDPISGHTALYWYRQSLGQGLEFLIYFQGNSAPDKSGLPSDRFSAERTGGSVSTLTIQRTQQEDSAVYLCASSLVGLAGATDTQYFGPGTRLTVL.

The chain recombines TRBV11-2 with TRBJ2-5; D unclear. The CDR3 spans 13 residues. Per the germline V gene, CDR1 is SGHAT and CDR2 is FQNNGV. V lost 3 bases, J lost 1 base, and 6 bases lay in between. DNA of the CDR3: TGTGCCAGCAGCTTCAACTCCCAAGAGACCCAGTACTTC. Its protein is CASSFNSQETQYF.

In the case of this clone: The same CDR3 is also encoded by other DNA sequences in this sample. CDR3 nucleotide sequence: TGTGCCAGCAGCTTACGGGGTTCCGGAAACACCATATATTTT. Translated, it gives CASSLRGSGNTIYF. V gene TRBV7-9 combines with J gene TRBJ1-3; the D is unclear. Germline CDR1 reads SEHNR; CDR2 reads FQNEAQ (reference sequence). The CDR3 runs 14 residues. V shed 2 bases and J shed 4 bases, with 9 bases lying between them.

The chain joins TRBV7-9 to TRBJ1-2, with 10 bases matching TRBD1. V shed 5 bases and J 1 base; nucleotides not matched to a gene: 4. CDR1 and CDR2 (germline): SEHNR, FQNEAQ (reference sequence). This CDR3 spans 15 amino acids. The CDR3 reads CASSMDRGINYGYTF. CDR3 coding DNA: TGTGCCAGCAGCATGGACAGGGGGATTAACTATGGCTACACCTTC.

The chain carries TRBV7-2 and TRBJ2-1; 8 bases fit TRBD2. Germline V gene sequence: CDR1 SGHTA, CDR2 FQGNSA. The length of the CDR3 is 15 residues. The junction had 6 bases not matched to a gene; V was cut back by 3 bases and J by 5 bases. CDR3: CASSFDGRADNEQFF. CDR3 nucleotides: TGTGCCAGCAGCTTTGACGGGAGGGCCGACAATGAGCAGTTCTTC.